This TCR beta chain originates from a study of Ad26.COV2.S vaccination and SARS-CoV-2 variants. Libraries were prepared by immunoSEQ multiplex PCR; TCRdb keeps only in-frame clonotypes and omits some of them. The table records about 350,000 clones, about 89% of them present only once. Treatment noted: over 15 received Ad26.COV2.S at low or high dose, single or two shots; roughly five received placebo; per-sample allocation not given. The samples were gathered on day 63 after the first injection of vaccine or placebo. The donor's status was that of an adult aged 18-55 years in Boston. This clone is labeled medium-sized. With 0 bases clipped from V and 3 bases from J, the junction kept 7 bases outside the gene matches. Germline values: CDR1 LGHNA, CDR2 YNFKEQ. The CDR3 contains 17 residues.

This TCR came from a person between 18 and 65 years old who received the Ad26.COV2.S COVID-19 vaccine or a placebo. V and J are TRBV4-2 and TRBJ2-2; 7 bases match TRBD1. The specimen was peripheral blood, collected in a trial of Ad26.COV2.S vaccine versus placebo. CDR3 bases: TGTGCCAGCAGCCAAGAACTTTCGCAGGGGGACACCGGGGAGCTGTTTTTT. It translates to CASSQELSQGDTGELFF.